This T cell receptor beta chain was captured by sequencing in a study of T cell responses to AZD1222 COVID-19 vaccine. The study's findings and limits: AZD1222 recipients seropositive at baseline numbered only 5 or 6. Per reports, nearly half of all spike-specific TCRs target regions that are unmutated in variants. Donors skewed white British and female; clonal diversity was possibly underestimated.

The table came from immunoSEQ multiplex PCR; TCRdb's copy has only in-frame clones and leaves some out. The sample records about 120,000 clones, about 82% being singletons. Researchers grouped second doses given at about 4 or about 12 weeks into one pool. Germline values: CDR1 MNHEY, CDR2 SVGAGI. V was cut by 6 bases and J by 5 bases, with 19 bases left in between. The length of the CDR3 is 15 residues. A remark on this clone: Its antigen is currently unknown.

The sample here was peripheral blood, taken 28 days after the second AZD1222 dose. This sequence originates from an adult who received the AZD1222 COVID-19 vaccine. The chain combines TRBV6-5 with TRBJ2-5; possible D gene TRBD1, 6 bases. The CDR3 sequence is CASSLTVGGVETQYF. DNA of the CDR3: TGTGCCAGCAGCCTGACGGTAGGGGGTGTGGAGACCCAGTACTTC.